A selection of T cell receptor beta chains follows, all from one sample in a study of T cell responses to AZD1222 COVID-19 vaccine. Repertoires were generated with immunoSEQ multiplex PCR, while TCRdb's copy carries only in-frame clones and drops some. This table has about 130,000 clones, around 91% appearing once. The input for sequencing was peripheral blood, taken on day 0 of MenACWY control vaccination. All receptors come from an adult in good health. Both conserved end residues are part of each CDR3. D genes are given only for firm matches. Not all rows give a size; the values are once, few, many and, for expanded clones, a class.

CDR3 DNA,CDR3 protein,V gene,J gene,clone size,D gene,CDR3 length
TGTGCCAGCAGCTTAGGGGCAGGAGCTAACTATGGCTACACCTTC,CASSLGAGANYGYTF,TRBV7-2,TRBJ1-2,.,.,15
TGTGCCAGCAGTGGCGGACTAGCCTACGAGCAGTACTTC,CASSGGLAYEQYF,TRBV27,TRBJ2-7,.,TRBD2,13
TGTGCCAGCAGTTTCGGGACGACAGCTTTCTTT,CASSFGTTAFF,TRBV12-3/TRBV12-4,TRBJ1-1,once,.,11
TGTGCCACCAGTGATTCCGGGACAGGACTCTATGGCTACACCTTC,CATSDSGTGLYGYTF,TRBV24-1,TRBJ1-2,.,TRBD1,15
TGTGCCAGCAGCCCGGTGAACACTGAAGCTTTCTTT,CASSPVNTEAFF,TRBV28,TRBJ1-1,.,.,12
TGTGCCAGCCTCAATTCCACAGATACGCAGTATTTT,CASLNSTDTQYF,TRBV12-1,TRBJ2-3,.,.,12
TGTGCCAGCAGCTTAATCTCCAGCTCCTACAATGAGCAGTTCTTC,CASSLISSSYNEQFF,TRBV7-6,TRBJ2-1,.,.,15
TGTGCCAGTAGTATAGGGTCGAGCAGTGGAGAGACCCAGTACTTC,CASSIGSSSGETQYF,TRBV19,TRBJ2-5,.,.,15
TGTGCCTGGAGTACCGGGACAGGGGGTGAAAAACTGTTTTTT,CAWSTGTGGEKLFF,TRBV30,TRBJ1-4,.,TRBD1,14
TGTGCCAGCAGGGACCGGGGTGCAACTAATGAAAAACTGTTTTTT,CASRDRGATNEKLFF,TRBV6-5,TRBJ1-4,.,.,15
TGTGCCAGCAGCGCTCAATTGGGACAGAAGACTAACTATGGCTACACCTTC,CASSAQLGQKTNYGYTF,TRBV9,TRBJ1-2,.,TRBD1,17
TGTGCCAGTAGTACCGAACTAGCGGGAGGGGAAGAGACCCAGTACTTC,CASSTELAGGEETQYF,TRBV19,TRBJ2-5,.,TRBD2,16
TGTGCCAGCAGCGTAGCTAGACTAGCGGGAGCTGGTGAGCAGTTCTTC,CASSVARLAGAGEQFF,TRBV9,TRBJ2-1,.,TRBD2,16
TGTGCCAGCAGCTTAGGAAGGGGCGGCGAGCAGTTCTTC,CASSLGRGGEQFF,TRBV11-2,TRBJ2-1,.,.,13
TGCGCCAGCAGCCAGCCAACAGGGAGTGCCGGTTCACCCCTCCACTTT,CASSQPTGSAGSPLHF,TRBV4-1,TRBJ1-6,.,.,16
TGTGCCAGCAGTTTAGACAGTCACAATGAGCAGTTCTTC,CASSLDSHNEQFF,TRBV27,TRBJ2-1,.,.,13
TGTGCCAGTAGTATAGTGGCGGGAGGGCATAATCAGCCCCAGCATTTT,CASSIVAGGHNQPQHF,TRBV19,TRBJ1-5,few,.,16
TGTGCCAGCAGTGACTTGGCAGGGGGATGGACCGGGGAGCTGTTTTTT,CASSDLAGGWTGELFF,TRBV2,TRBJ2-2,.,TRBD1,16
TGTGCCAGTAGTATCTATAAGGCGTCTGGGGAGCTGTTTTTT,CASSIYKASGELFF,TRBV19,TRBJ2-2,.,.,14
TGTGCCAGCAGCTTATTTCCCGACAATGAGCAGTTCTTC,CASSLFPDNEQFF,TRBV7-9,TRBJ2-1,few,.,13
TGTGCCAGCAGCAAAGTCCAGGCCAGTCCCCTCCACTTT,CASSKVQASPLHF,TRBV21-1,TRBJ1-6,few,.,13
TGTGCCAGCAGCCCGACCGGGACAGGGATTGAAAAACTGTTTTTT,CASSPTGTGIEKLFF,TRBV28,TRBJ1-4,.,TRBD1,15
TGTGCCAGCAGTTTACTTCAGGGGCGGACTGAAGCTTTCTTT,CASSLLQGRTEAFF,TRBV28,TRBJ1-1,once,.,14
TGTGCCAGTAGTATAATCGCGGCGTTCAATCAGCCCCAGCATTTT,CASSIIAAFNQPQHF,TRBV19,TRBJ1-5,.,.,15
TGTGCCAGCAGCTCCACGGACGTATTGGCGGGAAACCATAATGAGCAGTTCTTC,CASSSTDVLAGNHNEQFF,TRBV7-9,TRBJ2-1,.,.,18
TGTGCCAGTAGTATTATCACCACGCTCGGGACAGCAAATGGCTACACCTTC,CASSIITTLGTANGYTF,TRBV19,TRBJ1-2,.,TRBD1,17
TGCAGTGCTAGTTTCGGGACAGGGGGAGAGACCCAGTACTTC,CSASFGTGGETQYF,TRBV20-1,TRBJ2-5,.,TRBD1,14
TGCGCCAGCAGCCAAGATCGGGGGACACGCGAAAAACTGTTTTTT,CASSQDRGTREKLFF,TRBV4-1,TRBJ1-4,.,.,15
TGTGCCAGCAGATCTCTCCCCGGCAATGAGCAGTTCTTC,CASRSLPGNEQFF,TRBV6-5,TRBJ2-1,.,.,13
TGTGCCAGCAGTTACGGGGGGTTCGGAGAGACCCAGTACTTC,CASSYGGFGETQYF,TRBV6-2/TRBV6-3,TRBJ2-5,.,.,14
TGCGCCAGCAGGGATAATGCTGGGGCCAACGTCCTGACTTTC,CASRDNAGANVLTF,TRBV5-1,TRBJ2-6,.,.,14
TGTGCCAGCAGCCAAGAGGACAGTTCCGAGCAGTACTTC,CASSQEDSSEQYF,TRBV3-1/TRBV3-2,TRBJ2-7,.,.,13
TGTGGGGGGGAAGAACAGTACTTC,CGGEEQYF,TRBV27,TRBJ2-7,.,.,8
TGTGCCTGGAGTGAGGGTAACTCTGGAAACACCATATATTTT,CAWSEGNSGNTIYF,TRBV30,TRBJ1-3,.,.,14
TGTGCCAGCAGCTTAGGGACAGGGGGCCAAGAGACCCAGTACTTC,CASSLGTGGQETQYF,TRBV7-7,TRBJ2-5,.,TRBD1,15
TGTGCCAGCAGCTTAGGGGGACAGGGTACCCACGAGCAGTACTTC,CASSLGGQGTHEQYF,TRBV7-9,TRBJ2-7,few,TRBD1,15
TGTGCCAGCAGCTTAGATCACCGCACAGATACGCAGTATTTT,CASSLDHRTDTQYF,TRBV11-2,TRBJ2-3,.,.,14
TGTGCCAGCAGGGAATTGTGGGCGGGAGGGAATGAGCAGTTCTTC,CASRELWAGGNEQFF,TRBV2,TRBJ2-1,.,TRBD2,15
TGTGCCAGCAGCCCAGGGAGCGGGGTCGGAGGAAAACTGTTTTTT,CASSPGSGVGGKLFF,TRBV5-6,TRBJ1-4,.,.,15
TGTGCCATCAGTCGGGGGAACACTGAAGCTTTCTTT,CAISRGNTEAFF,TRBV10-3,TRBJ1-1,.,.,12
TGTGCCAGCAGGTCTAGCGGGAAGTTCGAGCAGTACTTC,CASRSSGKFEQYF,TRBV27,TRBJ2-7,.,TRBD2,13
TGTGCCAGCAGCTTAAGGGACAGGGGGAACTATGGCTACACCTTC,CASSLRDRGNYGYTF,TRBV7-7,TRBJ1-2,.,TRBD1,15
TGTGCCAGCAGTCGGGCCACTTACGAGCAGTACTTC,CASSRATYEQYF,TRBV14,TRBJ2-7,.,.,12